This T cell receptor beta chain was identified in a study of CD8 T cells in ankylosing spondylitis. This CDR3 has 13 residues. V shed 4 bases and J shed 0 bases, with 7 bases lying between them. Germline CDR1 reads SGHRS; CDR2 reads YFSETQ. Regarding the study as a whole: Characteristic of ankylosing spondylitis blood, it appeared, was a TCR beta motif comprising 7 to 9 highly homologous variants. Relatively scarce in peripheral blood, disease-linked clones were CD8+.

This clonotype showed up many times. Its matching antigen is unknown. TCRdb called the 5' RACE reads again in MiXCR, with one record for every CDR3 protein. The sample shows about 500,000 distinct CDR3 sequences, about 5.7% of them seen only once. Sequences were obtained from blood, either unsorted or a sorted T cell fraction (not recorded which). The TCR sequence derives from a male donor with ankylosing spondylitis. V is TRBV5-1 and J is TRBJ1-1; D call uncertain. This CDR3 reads CASSPRMNTEAFF. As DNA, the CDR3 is TGCGCCAGCAGCCCACGGATGAACACTGAAGCTTTCTTT.